This is a list of T cell receptor beta chains from one sample in a study of T cells in Graves' hyperthyroidism and ophthalmopathy. A single record per CDR3 protein comes from TCRdb applying MiXCR to the multiplex PCR reads. The data contain 300,000 to 400,000 distinct CDR3 sequences, 18% of them seen just once; the ten biggest clones take up around 54%. Sequencing was carried out using blood. The receptors derive from a woman in her forties or fifties with Graves' hyperthyroidism. Both conserved end residues are part of each CDR3. The D gene is left open where the match is weak. Some rows have no size entry. The others give once, few or many, or a class for an expanded clone.

abundance,v_gene,d_gene,j_gene,CDR3aa,CDR3nt
many,TRBV7-3,-,TRBJ2-3,CASSLIGPSGKNTDTQYF,TGTGCCAGCAGCTTAATCGGGCCGAGCGGTAAAAACACAGATACGCAGTATTTT
many,TRBV5-5,-,TRBJ2-3,CASSLGWRADTQYF,TGTGCCAGCAGCTTGGGCTGGCGCGCAGATACGCAGTATTTT
-,TRBV5-8,-,TRBJ1-6,CASSLDRSAGSPLHF,TGTGCCAGCAGCTTGGACAGGTCGGCGGGTTCACCCCTCCACTTT
-,TRBV5-4,-,TRBJ1-1,CASSWGGPQMNTEAFF,TGTGCCAGCAGCTGGGGGGGACCGCAAATGAACACTGAAGCTTTCTTT
many,TRBV7-8,-,TRBJ2-5,CASSPTVKETQYF,TGTGCCAGCAGCCCCACAGTAAAAGAGACCCAGTACTTC
many,TRBV7-3,TRBD1,TRBJ1-1,CASSSSTGPNTEAFF,TGTGCCAGCAGCTCATCGACAGGGCCCAACACTGAAGCTTTCTTT
few,TRBV6-2/TRBV6-3,-,TRBJ1-3,CASHDGRYSGNTIYF,TGTGCCAGCCACGACGGACGGTACTCTGGAAACACCATATATTTT
few,TRBV9,-,TRBJ1-1,CASSPELLRGAEAFF,TGTGCCAGCAGCCCGGAGCTCCTACGAGGCGCTGAAGCTTTCTTT
many,TRBV5-6,-,TRBJ1-6,CASNSDGGHNSPLHF,TGTGCCAGCAACTCGGACGGAGGGCATAATTCACCCCTCCACTTT
many,TRBV28,-,TRBJ1-5,CASSLAKMSNQPQHF,TGTGCCAGCAGTTTAGCAAAAATGAGCAATCAGCCCCAGCATTTT
many,TRBV28,-,TRBJ1-3,CASSPELRTAGNTIYF,TGTGCCAGCAGTCCCGAACTTCGTACAGCAGGAAACACCATATATTTT
few,TRBV5-5,-,TRBJ2-7,CASSLAAGVEQYF,TGTGCCAGCAGCTTGGCCGCAGGGGTGGAGCAGTACTTC
-,TRBV12-3/TRBV12-4,-,TRBJ2-2,CASSLGGANTGGLFF,TGTGCCAGCAGTTTAGGAGGGGCGAACACCGGGGGGCTGTTTTTT
-,TRBV28,TRBD2,TRBJ2-4,CASTSLAGGPGAKNTQYF,TGTGCCAGCACCTCACTAGCGGGAGGGCCTGGGGCCAAAAACACTCAGTACTTC
-,TRBV5-6,-,TRBJ1-4,CASSSGDNNEKLFF,TGTGCCAGCAGCTCGGGGGACAACAATGAAAAACTGTTTTTT
many,TRBV27,TRBD1,TRBJ1-2,CASSFDRGDVGYTF,TGTGCCAGCAGTTTCGACAGGGGGGACGTGGGCTACACCTTC
many,TRBV2,TRBD2,TRBJ2-1,CASSPGTSGGLYNEQFF,TGTGCCAGCAGTCCCGGGACTAGCGGGGGCCTATACAATGAGCAGTTCTTC
-,TRBV12-3/TRBV12-4,-,TRBJ1-2,CASSLVIGPFNGCTF,TGTGCCAGCAGTTTAGTCATCGGTCCCTTCAATGGCTGCACCTTC
few,TRBV6-2/TRBV6-3,-,TRBJ2-7,CASSSAQAEYSYEQYF,TGTGCCAGCAGTTCGGCACAAGCGGAATACTCCTACGAGCAGTACTTC
-,TRBV20-1,-,TRBJ1-2,CSAYRSTNYGYTF,TGCAGTGCTTACAGGAGTACTAACTATGGCTACACCTTC
many,TRBV27,-,TRBJ1-2,CASSSSGGDGYTF,TGTGCCAGCAGTTCTTCCGGAGGGGATGGCTACACCTTC
-,TRBV20-1,TRBD2,TRBJ2-1,CSASGTSVSSSYNEQFF,TGCAGTGCCTCCGGGACTAGCGTTTCTAGCTCCTACAATGAGCAGTTCTTC
few,TRBV7-8,-,TRBJ1-2,CASSSPSDGYTF,TGTGCCAGCAGCTCCCCGAGTGATGGCTACACCTTC
many,TRBV3-1,TRBD1,TRBJ2-5,CASSHRRNRGQETQYF,TGTGCCAGCAGTCATCGCCGGAACAGGGGGCAAGAGACCCAGTACTTC
many,TRBV3-1,TRBD1,TRBJ2-7,CASSQVGTEAYEQYF,TGTGCCAGCAGCCAAGTTGGGACAGAGGCCTACGAGCAGTACTTC
many,TRBV30,-,TRBJ1-5,CAWSMDGNQPQHF,TGTGCCTGGAGCATGGACGGGAATCAGCCCCAGCATTTT
-,TRBV28,TRBD1,TRBJ2-5,CASSSGTDHQEAQYF,TGTGCCAGCAGTTCCGGGACAGACCACCAAGAGGCCCAGTACTTC
-,TRBV6-1,-,TRBJ1-2,CASSEGVSQGSYGYTF,TGTGCCAGCAGTGAAGGGGTAAGCCAGGGGAGCTATGGCTACACCTTC
few,TRBV28,-,TRBJ1-2,CASSAVRGIYGYTF,TGTGCCAGCAGTGCCGTTCGGGGGATCTATGGCTACACCTTC
few,TRBV20-1,-,TRBJ2-1,CSAIPAGHEQFF,TGCAGTGCTATCCCAGCGGGCCATGAGCAGTTCTTC
-,TRBV5-1,-,TRBJ1-1,CASSFEDRNTEAFF,TGCGCCAGCAGCTTCGAAGACAGGAACACTGAAGCTTTCTTT
few,TRBV6-1,-,TRBJ2-7,CASSSTDSYDQYF,TGTGCCAGCAGCTCGACGGACAGTTACGATCAGTACTTC
few,TRBV20-1,TRBD2,TRBJ2-1,CSAGSGGGNNEQFF,TGCAGTGCTGGAAGCGGGGGAGGAAACAATGAGCAGTTCTTC
many,TRBV11-2,-,TRBJ2-1,CASSFPPPTESSYNEQFF,TGTGCCAGCAGCTTCCCCCCGCCTACAGAGAGCTCCTACAATGAGCAGTTCTTC
few,TRBV29-1,TRBD1,TRBJ2-2,CSATTGGGGTGELFF,TGCAGCGCCACTACAGGGGGCGGTGGCACCGGGGAGCTGTTTTTT
-,TRBV3-1,-,TRBJ1-6,CASSQEYGGESPLHF,TGTGCCAGCAGCCAAGAGTATGGAGGAGAGTCACCCCTCCACTTT
many,TRBV6-1,-,TRBJ2-7,CASSERHIEDEQYF,TGTGCCAGCAGTGAAAGGCACATTGAGGACGAGCAGTACTTC
once,TRBV6-2/TRBV6-3,-,TRBJ2-1,CASMPGHRQETQFF,TGTGCCAGCATGCCGGGACACCGGCAAGAGACCCAGTTCTTC
many,TRBV15,-,TRBJ1-3,CATSRDVMISGNTIYF,TGTGCCACCAGCAGAGATGTGATGATCTCCGGAAACACCATATATTTT
-,TRBV4-2,-,TRBJ1-4,CASSQAHLTVDEKLFF,TGTGCCAGCAGCCAAGCCCACCTCACCGTGGATGAAAAACTGTTTTTT
few,TRBV18,-,TRBJ1-2,CASSPDSNRNYGYTF,TGTGCCAGCTCACCAGACTCAAATCGTAACTATGGCTACACCTTC
few,TRBV5-1,TRBD1,TRBJ2-3,CASSAWDSVTQYF,TGCGCCAGCAGCGCCTGGGACAGCGTCACACAGTATTTT
many,TRBV20-1,TRBD1,TRBJ1-2,CREETGGRLDGYTF,TGCAGAGAAGAGACAGGGGGCCGACTTGATGGCTACACCTTC
-,TRBV2,-,TRBJ2-7,CASNTGQTYEQYF,TGTGCCAGCAATACCGGGCAGACCTACGAGCAGTACTTC
few,TRBV5-1,-,TRBJ1-4,CASSLGVQGRGEKLFF,TGCGCCAGCAGCTTGGGGGTACAGGGTCGAGGGGAAAAACTGTTTTTT
few,TRBV12-3/TRBV12-4,-,TRBJ1-2,CASRPTGLSLYGYTF,TGTGCCAGCAGACCCACGGGCCTGTCCCTCTATGGCTACACCTTC
many,TRBV30,-,TRBJ2-3,CAWSVRERGGDTQYF,TGTGCCTGGAGTGTTAGGGAGCGTGGTGGAGATACGCAGTATTTT
-,TRBV12-3/TRBV12-4,-,TRBJ1-5,CASSLGQTSNQPQHF,TGTGCCAGCAGTCTAGGACAGACTAGCAATCAGCCCCAGCATTTT